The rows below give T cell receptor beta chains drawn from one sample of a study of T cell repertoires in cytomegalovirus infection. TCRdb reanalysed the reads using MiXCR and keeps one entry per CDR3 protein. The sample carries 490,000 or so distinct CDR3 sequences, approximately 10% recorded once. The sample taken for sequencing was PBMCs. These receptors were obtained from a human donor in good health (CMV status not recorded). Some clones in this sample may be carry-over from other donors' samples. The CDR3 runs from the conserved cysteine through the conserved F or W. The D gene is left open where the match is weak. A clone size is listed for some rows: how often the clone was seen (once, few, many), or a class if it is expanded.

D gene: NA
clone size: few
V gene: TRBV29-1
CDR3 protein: CSVVQGLNYEQYF

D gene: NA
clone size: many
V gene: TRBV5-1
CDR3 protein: CASSRTLDEQFF

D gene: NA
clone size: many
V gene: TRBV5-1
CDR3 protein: CASSLAQGNSPLHF

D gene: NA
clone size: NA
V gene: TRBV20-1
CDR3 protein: CSARPPVNTEAFF

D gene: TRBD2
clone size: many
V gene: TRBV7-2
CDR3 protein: CASSYGREAPYEQYF

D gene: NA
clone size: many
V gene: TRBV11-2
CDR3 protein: CASTWDGALPDTQYF

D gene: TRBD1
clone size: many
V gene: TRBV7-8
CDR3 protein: CASSSDRGRYNEQFF

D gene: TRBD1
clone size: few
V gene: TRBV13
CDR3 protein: CASSVTGLYNEQFF

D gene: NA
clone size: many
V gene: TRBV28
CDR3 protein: CASSFPNWTQYF

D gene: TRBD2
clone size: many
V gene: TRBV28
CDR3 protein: CASRREGREYYEQYF

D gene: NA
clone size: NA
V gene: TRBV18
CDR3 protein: CASSPGLDNSPLHF

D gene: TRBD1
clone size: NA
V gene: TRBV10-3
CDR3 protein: CAISGGTALTKEQYF

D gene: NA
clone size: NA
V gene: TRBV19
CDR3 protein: CASSIGGNGNSPLHF

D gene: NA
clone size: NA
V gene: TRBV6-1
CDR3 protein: CASSESARSGANVLTF

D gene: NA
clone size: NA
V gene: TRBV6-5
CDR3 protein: CASSYSKAGGRLSNEKLFF

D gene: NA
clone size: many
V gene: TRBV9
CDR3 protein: CASSERSGTDTQYF

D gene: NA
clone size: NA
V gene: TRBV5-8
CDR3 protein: CASSLGARGVWSNQPQHF

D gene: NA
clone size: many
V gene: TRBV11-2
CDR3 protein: CASSSLTRSYNEQFF

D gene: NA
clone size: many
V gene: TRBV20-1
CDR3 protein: CSAVTGLKPSEQYF

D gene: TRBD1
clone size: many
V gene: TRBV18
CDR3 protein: CASSRLQGEEYEQYF

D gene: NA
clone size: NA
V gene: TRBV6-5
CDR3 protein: CASSYSAVLGSGANVLTF

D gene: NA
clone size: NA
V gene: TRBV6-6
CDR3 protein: CASRLIGGTGELFF

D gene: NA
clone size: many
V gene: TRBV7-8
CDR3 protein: CASLGREAEAFF

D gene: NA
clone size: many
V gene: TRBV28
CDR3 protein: CASSLSGGPTYEQYF

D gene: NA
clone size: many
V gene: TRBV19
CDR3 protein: CASRRARDNQPQHF

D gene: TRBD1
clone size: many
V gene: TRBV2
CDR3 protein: CASRQGLDQPQHF

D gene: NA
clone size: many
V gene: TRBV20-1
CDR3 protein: CSARAFNTGELFF

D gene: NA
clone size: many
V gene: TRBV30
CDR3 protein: CAWSPGTVYGYTF

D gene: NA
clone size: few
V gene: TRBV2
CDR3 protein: CASSGTRAPYNEQFF

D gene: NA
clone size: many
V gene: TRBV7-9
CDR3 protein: CASSLTAPTTYEQYF

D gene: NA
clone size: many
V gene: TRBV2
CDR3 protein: CAVRGTEAFF

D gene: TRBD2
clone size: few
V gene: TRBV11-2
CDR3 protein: CASSYTSGGLGDTQYF

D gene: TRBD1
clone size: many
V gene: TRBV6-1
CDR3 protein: CASRATGLAGNTIYF

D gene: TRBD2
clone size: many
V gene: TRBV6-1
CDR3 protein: CASSEGLLAGVYTDTQYF

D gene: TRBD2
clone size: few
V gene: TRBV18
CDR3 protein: CASSPGYSGGPLISYNEQFF